The present entry profiles one T cell receptor (beta chain) with its context. Germline V CDR1 and CDR2: MGHRA, YSYEKL. J was trimmed by 4 bases and V by 4 bases; bases with no gene match: 5. The CDR3 has 15 residues. The data derive from a study of blood T cell repertoires in COVID-19. Produced via immunoSEQ multiplex PCR; TCRdb's table is partial and in-frame only. The table records approximately 300,000 clones, about 89% of them present only once. The rearrangement links TRBV4-1 to TRBJ1-2; 11 bases agree with TRBD1. Sequencing input: PBMCs or T cells enriched from blood (not recorded which). The sequence came from a woman aged 25 to 39 who had recovered from COVID-19. As DNA, the CDR3 is TGCGCCAGCAGCCCTGGGACAGGGGGAGGCTATGGCTACACCTTC. Its translation: CASSPGTGGGYGYTF.